Shown below are 5 T cell receptor beta chains from a single sample sequenced in a study of cytomegalovirus exposure and HLA in healthy donors. Sequenced by immunoSEQ multiplex PCR; TCRdb stores in-frame clones only, minus some. The sample consists of about 110,000 clones, 88% of them appearing once. Sample: PBMCs. The receptors come from a woman younger than 30 in good health and CMV-seronegative.

The chain recombines TRBV7-9 with TRBJ2-5, with TRBD2 identical over 10 bases. The ends lost 4 bases at V and 4 bases at J; junction bases unmatched: 3. The CDR3 covers 14 residues. CDR1 and CDR2 from the germline V gene are SEHNR and FQNEAQ (reference sequence). CDR3 protein: CASSSRLAGETQYF. The CDR3 DNA sequence: TGTGCCAGCAGCTCTCGACTAGCGGGAGAGACCCAGTACTTC.

This clone was observed a single time. The V call is TRBV18, the J call TRBJ1-1; 7 bases fit TRBD1. The germline V gene encodes CDR1 KGHSH and CDR2 LQKENI. The CDR3 is made up of 18 amino acids. Trimming at V came to 2 bases and at J to 1 base, leaving 13 bases not matched to a gene. In nucleotides, the CDR3 is TGTGCCAGCTCACCAGCGGCCCCAGGGGGGATCGGGAACACTGAAGCTTTCTTT. It encodes CASSPAAPGGIGNTEAFF.

The chain recombines TRBV5-4 with TRBJ2-7; the D gene is possibly TRBD2 (6 bases). With 4 bases removed from V and 5 bases from J, the gap between germline ends came to 10 bases. Germline values: CDR1 SGHNT, CDR2 YYREEE (reference sequence). The CDR3 consists of 12 residues. Written as DNA, the CDR3 is TGTGCCAGCAGCCCGGGCGGGAACGAGCAGTACTTC. Translated: CASSPGGNEQYF.

The J gene is TRBJ1-2, the V gene TRBV6-5, with 8 bases that match TRBD1. The CDR3 runs to 15 residues. V shed 7 bases, J shed 2 bases, and the junction held 9 bases outside the gene matches. Germline CDR1 and CDR2: MNHEY and SVGAGI. The CDR3 is CASTKDRAENYGYTF. The CDR3 DNA is TGTGCCAGCACCAAGGACAGGGCAGAGAACTATGGCTACACCTTC.

V usage is TRBV28 and J usage is TRBJ2-7; D may be TRBD1 (6 bases). The CDR3 extends over 11 amino acids. V was cut by 6 bases and J by 5 bases, with 8 bases left in between. CDR1 and CDR2 (germline): MDHEN, SYDVKM. In DNA form, the CDR3 reads TGTGCCAGCAGAAACAGGGACGAGCAGTACTTC. It encodes CASRNRDEQYF.